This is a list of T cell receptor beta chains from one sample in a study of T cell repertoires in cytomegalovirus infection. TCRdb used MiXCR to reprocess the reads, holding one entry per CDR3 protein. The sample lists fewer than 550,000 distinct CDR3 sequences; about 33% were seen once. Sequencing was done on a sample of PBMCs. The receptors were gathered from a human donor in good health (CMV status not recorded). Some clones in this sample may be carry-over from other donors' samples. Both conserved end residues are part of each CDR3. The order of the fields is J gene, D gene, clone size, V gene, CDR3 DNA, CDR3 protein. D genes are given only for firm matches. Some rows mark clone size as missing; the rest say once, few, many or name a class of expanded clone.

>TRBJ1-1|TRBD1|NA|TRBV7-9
TGTGCCAGCAGCTTCATCCGGGACAGGGCTGGTGAAGCTTTCTTT
CASSFIRDRAGEAFF
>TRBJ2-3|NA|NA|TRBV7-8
TGTGCCAGCAGCTTGGGGACAAACACAGATACGCAGTATTTT
CASSLGTNTDTQYF
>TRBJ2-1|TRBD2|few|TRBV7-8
TGTGCCAGCAGCCCCTACCGGACTAGCGGGGGTACGATAGAGAACAATGAGCAGTTCTTC
CASSPYRTSGGTIENNEQFF
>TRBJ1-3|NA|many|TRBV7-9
TGTGCCAGCACCTGGGGGGACACCATATATTTT
CASTWGDTIYF
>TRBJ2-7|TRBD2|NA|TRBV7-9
TGTGCCAGCAGCCCAGCGGGGTACTACGAGCAGTACTTC
CASSPAGYYEQYF
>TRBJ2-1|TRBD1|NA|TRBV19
TGTGCCAGTAGTGTGACAGGGGTAGTGGGCAATGAGCAGTTCTTC
CASSVTGVVGNEQFF
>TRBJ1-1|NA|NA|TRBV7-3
TGTGCCAGCAGCTTAGGCCGGGGGAAGAACACTGAAGCTTTCTTT
CASSLGRGKNTEAFF
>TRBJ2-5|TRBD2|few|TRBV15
TGTGCCACCAGCAATAGCGGGGGAGAAGAGACCCAGTACTTC
CATSNSGGEETQYF
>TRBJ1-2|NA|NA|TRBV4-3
TGCGCCAGCAGCCAAGAAGTTGGGAACTATGGCTACACCTTC
CASSQEVGNYGYTF
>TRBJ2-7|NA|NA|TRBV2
TGTGCCAGCAGTGAACAGGCTATCACGGGGCAGTACTTC
CASSEQAITGQYF
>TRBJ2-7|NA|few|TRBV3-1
TGTGCCAGCAGCCAAGTGGTAACAGGCGAGCAGTACTTC
CASSQVVTGEQYF
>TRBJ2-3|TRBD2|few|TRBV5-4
TGTGCCAGCAGTTCGGGGGGGAGCACAGATACGCAGTATTTT
CASSSGGSTDTQYF
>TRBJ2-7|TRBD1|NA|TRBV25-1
TGTGCCAGCAGTGAAAGTGGGACAGGGGGCCGCGAGCAGTACTTC
CASSESGTGGREQYF
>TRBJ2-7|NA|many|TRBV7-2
TGTGCCAGCAGCCCTAGGAGGAACTCCTACGAGCAGTACTTC
CASSPRRNSYEQYF
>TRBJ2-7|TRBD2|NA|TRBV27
TGTGCCAGCACTTCAAGGGGAGGGCGGTACGAGCAGTACTTC
CASTSRGGRYEQYF
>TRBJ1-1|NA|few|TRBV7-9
TGTGCCAGCAGCAAGGGACTCCAGAACACTGAAGCTTTCTTT
CASSKGLQNTEAFF
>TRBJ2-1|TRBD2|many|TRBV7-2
TGTGCCAGCAGCTTCCGCAGCGCGGGGGGGGGGCAGTTCTTC
CASSFRSAGGGQFF
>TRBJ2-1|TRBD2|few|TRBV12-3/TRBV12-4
TGTGCCAGCAGCTTACGGACTAGCGGATACAATGAGCAGTTCTTC
CASSLRTSGYNEQFF
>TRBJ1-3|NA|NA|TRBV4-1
TGCGCCAGCATACAAGAACGGGCCCGCTACACCATATATTTT
CASIQERARYTIYF
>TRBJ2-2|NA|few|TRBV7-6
TGTGCCAGCGGCCTTGGGCTCCCGAACACCGGGGAGCTGTTTTTT
CASGLGLPNTGELFF
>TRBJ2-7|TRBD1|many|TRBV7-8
TGTGCCAGCAGCTACAGGGGTTTAGTCTACGAGCAGTACTTC
CASSYRGLVYEQYF
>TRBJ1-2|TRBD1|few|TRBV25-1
TGTGCCAGCAGTCTGACAGGGACCTTCGGAGGCTACACCTTC
CASSLTGTFGGYTF
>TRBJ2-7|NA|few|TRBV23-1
TGCGCCAGCACAGGACCTATTTACGAGCAGTACTTC
CASTGPIYEQYF
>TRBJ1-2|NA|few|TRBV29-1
TGCAGCGTTTCCAGGAAGGCAGGAACCTATGGCTACACCTTC
CSVSRKAGTYGYTF
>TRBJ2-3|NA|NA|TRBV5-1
TGCGCCAGCAGAACAGGACAGAACGTCGTGGGCACAGATACGCAGTATTTT
CASRTGQNVVGTDTQYF